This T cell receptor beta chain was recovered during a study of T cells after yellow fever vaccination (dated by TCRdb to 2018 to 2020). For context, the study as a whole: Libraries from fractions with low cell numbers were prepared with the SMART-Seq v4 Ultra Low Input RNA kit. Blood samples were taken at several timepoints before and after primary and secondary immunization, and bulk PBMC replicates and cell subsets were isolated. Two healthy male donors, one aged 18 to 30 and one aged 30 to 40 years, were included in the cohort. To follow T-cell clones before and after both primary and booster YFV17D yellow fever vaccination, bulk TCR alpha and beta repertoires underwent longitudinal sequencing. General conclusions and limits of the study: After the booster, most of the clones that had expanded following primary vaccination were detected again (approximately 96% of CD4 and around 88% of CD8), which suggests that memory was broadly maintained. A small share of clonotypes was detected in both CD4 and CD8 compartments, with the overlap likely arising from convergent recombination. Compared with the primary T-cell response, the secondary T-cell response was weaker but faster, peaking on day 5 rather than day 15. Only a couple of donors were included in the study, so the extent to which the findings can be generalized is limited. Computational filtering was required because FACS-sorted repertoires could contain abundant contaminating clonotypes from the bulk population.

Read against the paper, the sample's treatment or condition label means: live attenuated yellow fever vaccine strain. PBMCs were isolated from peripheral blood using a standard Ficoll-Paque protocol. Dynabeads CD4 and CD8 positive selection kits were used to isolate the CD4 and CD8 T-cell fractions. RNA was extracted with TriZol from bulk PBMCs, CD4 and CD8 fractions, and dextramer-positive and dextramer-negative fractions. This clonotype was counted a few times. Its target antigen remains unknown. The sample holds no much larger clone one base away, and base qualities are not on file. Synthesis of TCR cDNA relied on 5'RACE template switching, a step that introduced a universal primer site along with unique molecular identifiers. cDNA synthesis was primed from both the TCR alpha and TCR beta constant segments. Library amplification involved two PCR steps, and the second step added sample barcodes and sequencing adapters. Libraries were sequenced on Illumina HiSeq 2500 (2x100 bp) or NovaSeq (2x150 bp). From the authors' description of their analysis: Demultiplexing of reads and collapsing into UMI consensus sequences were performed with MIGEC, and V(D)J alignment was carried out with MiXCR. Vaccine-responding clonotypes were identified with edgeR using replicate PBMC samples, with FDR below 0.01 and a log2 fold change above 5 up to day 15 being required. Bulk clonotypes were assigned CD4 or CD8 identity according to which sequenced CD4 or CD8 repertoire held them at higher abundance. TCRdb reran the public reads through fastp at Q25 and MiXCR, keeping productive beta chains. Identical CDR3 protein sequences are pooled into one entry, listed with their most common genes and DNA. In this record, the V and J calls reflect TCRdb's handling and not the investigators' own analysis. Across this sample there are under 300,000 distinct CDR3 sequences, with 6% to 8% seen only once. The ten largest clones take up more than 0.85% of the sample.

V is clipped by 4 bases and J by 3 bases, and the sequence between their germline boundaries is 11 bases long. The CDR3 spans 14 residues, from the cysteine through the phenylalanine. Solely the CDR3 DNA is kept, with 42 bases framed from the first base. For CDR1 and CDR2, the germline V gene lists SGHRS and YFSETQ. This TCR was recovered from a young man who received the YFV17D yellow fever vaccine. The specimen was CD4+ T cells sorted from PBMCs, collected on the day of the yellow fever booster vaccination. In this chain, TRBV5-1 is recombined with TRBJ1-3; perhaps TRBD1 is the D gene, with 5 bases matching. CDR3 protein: CASSGGTSGNTIYF. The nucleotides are TGCGCCAGCAGCGGAGGGACTAGTGGAAACACCATATATTTT.